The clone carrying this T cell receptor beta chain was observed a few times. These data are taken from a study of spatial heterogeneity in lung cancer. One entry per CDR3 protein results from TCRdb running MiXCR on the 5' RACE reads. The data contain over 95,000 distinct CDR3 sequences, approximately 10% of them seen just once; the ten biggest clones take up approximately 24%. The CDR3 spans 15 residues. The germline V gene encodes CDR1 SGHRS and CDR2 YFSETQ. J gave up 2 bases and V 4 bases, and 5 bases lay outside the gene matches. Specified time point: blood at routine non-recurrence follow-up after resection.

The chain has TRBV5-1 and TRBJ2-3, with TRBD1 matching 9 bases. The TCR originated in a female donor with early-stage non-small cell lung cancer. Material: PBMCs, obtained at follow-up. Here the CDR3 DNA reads TGCGCCAGCAGCGGGACAGGGACTTACACAGATACGCAGTATTTT. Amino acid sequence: CASSGTGTYTDTQYF.